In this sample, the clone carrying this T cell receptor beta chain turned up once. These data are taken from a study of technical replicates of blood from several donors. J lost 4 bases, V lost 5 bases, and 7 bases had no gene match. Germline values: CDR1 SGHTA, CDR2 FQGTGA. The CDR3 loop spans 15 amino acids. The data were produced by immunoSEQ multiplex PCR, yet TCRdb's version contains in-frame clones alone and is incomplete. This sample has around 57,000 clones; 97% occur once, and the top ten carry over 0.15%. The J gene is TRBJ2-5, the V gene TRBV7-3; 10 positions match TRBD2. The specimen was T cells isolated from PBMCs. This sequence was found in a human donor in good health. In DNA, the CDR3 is TGTGCCAGCAGCCTCTCCGGGACTAGCGCAGAGACCCAGTACTTC. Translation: CASSLSGTSAETQYF.